Listed here is a single T cell receptor beta chain. Its target is not known. Sequenced by immunoSEQ multiplex PCR; TCRdb stores in-frame clones only, minus some. The sample holds 16,000 or so clones, over 80% seen once. The sample originates from a study of CD4 T cells in relation to SARS-CoV-2 and coronaviruses. Before the COVID-19 pandemic, during about 2011-2019, CD4+ T cells were taken from unexposed donors. CD4+ T cells were isolated from the cells after more than nine days of culture. As cell numbers allowed, unexposed-donor CD4+ T cells faced SARS-CoV-2 S/N and four cold-coronavirus spikes. V lost 4 bases to trimming and J lost 3 bases, with 14 bases between them. The CDR3 covers 14 residues. Germline CDR1 reads SGDLS; CDR2 reads YYNGEE.

This clonotype was obtained from a human donor in good health. Sequences were obtained from CD4+ T cells from PBMCs, cultured in vitro. V usage is TRBV9 and J usage is TRBJ2-7; no definite D call. CDR3 sequence: CASSWSTVFYEQYF. As DNA, the CDR3 is TGTGCCAGCAGCTGGTCTACAGTTTTCTACGAGCAGTACTTC.